These 23 T cell receptor beta chains originate from one sample sequenced in a study of cytomegalovirus exposure and HLA in healthy donors (dated 2017 in TCRdb). The library came from the immunoSEQ multiplex PCR assay. For the multiplex PCR, a mixture combining 60 forward primers for TCR Vbeta segments and 13 reverse primers for TCR Jbeta segments was used. What TCRdb holds here is the immuneACCESS table cut down to in-frame rearrangements. Part of the clones is not present; checked against another copy, under half of the missing clones reflect an unresolved V gene, and the others are unexplained. The sample contains roughly 90,000 clones, 65% to 85% of them found a single time. The biggest ten clones account for under 2.5% of the sample. The sequenced material came from PBMCs. The receptors shown here come from a young man in good health and CMV-seronegative.

The chain has TRBV6-1 and TRBJ1-5; no firm D call. The CDR3 consists of 12 residues. V lost 4 bases and J 9 bases, leaving 10 bases between the germline ends. In germline, CDR1 is MNHNS, CDR2 SASEGT. The CDR3 loop is CASSGVGRPQHF. CDR3 DNA: TGTGCCAGCAGTGGGGTGGGGAGGCCCCAGCATTTT.

The genes are TRBV30 and TRBJ1-5; no definite D call. Germline V lookup: CDR1 GTSNPN, CDR2 SVGIG (reference sequence). The CDR3 is 11 residues long. V lost 3 bases and J 13 bases, leaving 13 bases between the germline ends. CDR3 sequence (DNA): TGTGCCTGGAGCTCGGCGACTAGACAGCATTTT. This encodes CAWSSATRQHF.

The rearrangement uses TRBV27 and TRBJ2-3; 10 bases agree with TRBD2. The CDR3 extends over 15 amino acids. The ends lost 5 bases at V and 1 base at J; junction bases unmatched: 3. Germline loops: CDR1 MNHEY, CDR2 SMNVEV (reference sequence). The CDR3 reads CASSRLAGRTDTQYF. The DNA of the CDR3 is TGTGCCAGCAGTAGACTAGCGGGTCGCACAGATACGCAGTATTTT.

The chain is built from TRBV10-3 and TRBJ1-2; 7 nucleotides align to TRBD1. CDR3 size: 13 residues. The V and J ends lost 2 bases and 4 bases, in that order; junction bases with no gene match: 1. Germline V gene sequence: CDR1 ENHRY, CDR2 SYGVKD. The CDR3 here is CAISERDSYGYTF. The CDR3 coding sequence is TGTGCCATCAGTGAGAGGGACAGCTATGGCTACACCTTC.

The chain links TRBV7-9 to TRBJ2-1; TRBD2 matches 9 bases. The germline V gene has CDR1 SEHNR and CDR2 FQNEAQ (reference sequence). The ends lost 5 bases at V and 14 bases at J; junction bases unmatched: 10. The CDR3 has 13 amino acids. The CDR3 region is CASSHPSGKSEFF. The CDR3 DNA reads TGTGCCAGCAGCCACCCTAGCGGGAAGAGTGAGTTCTTC.

This clone was recorded only once. The chain joins TRBV10-2 to TRBJ2-1; 12 bases align to TRBD1. The germline gives CDR1 WSHSY, CDR2 SAAADI. Trimming cost V 6 bases and J 6 bases; bases outside gene matches: 9. This CDR3 has 16 residues. In DNA, the CDR3 is TGCGCCAGCAGCTACCAAGGGACAGGGGGCTTCAATGAGCAGTTCTTC. Its translation: CASSYQGTGGFNEQFF.

The chain recombines TRBV6-1 with TRBJ1-1; D gene unclear. V lost 2 bases, J lost 4 bases, and 17 bases lay in between. The CDR3 has 16 amino acids. Germline loops: CDR1 MNHNS, CDR2 SASEGT. CDR3 amino acids: CASSEPYFRRGTEAFF. CDR3 DNA sequence: TGTGCCAGCAGTGAACCCTACTTCAGACGCGGCACTGAAGCTTTCTTT.

This clone appeared once. The chain joins TRBV27 to TRBJ1-2; 8 bases line up with TRBD1. Germline V CDR1 and CDR2: MNHEY, SMNVEV (reference sequence). This CDR3 has 15 amino acids. Trimming took 5 bases from V and 8 from J; bases not matched to a gene: 13. The chain's CDR3 is CASSPQRTGLGGYTF. The CDR3 DNA reads as TGTGCCAGCAGTCCACAACGGACAGGGCTGGGAGGCTACACCTTC.

The genes are TRBV5-1 and TRBJ2-5; 12 bases agree with TRBD2. Looked up from germline, CDR1 is SGHRS and CDR2 is YFSETQ. The CDR3 extends over 17 amino acids. J was trimmed by 0 bases and V by 5 bases; bases with no gene match: 8. The CDR3 DNA follows: TGCGCCAGCAGGCTAGCGGGAGGGCCAGTGTACCAAGAGACCCAGTACTTC. Amino acid sequence: CASRLAGGPVYQETQYF.

The CDR3 nucleotides are TGTGCCAGCAGTTTACGTGAGCAGTTCTTC. Its protein product is CASSLREQFF. The rearrangement uses TRBV28 and TRBJ2-1, with D uncertain. The CDR3 runs 10 residues. Germline loops: CDR1 MDHEN, CDR2 SYDVKM. V shed 2 bases and J shed 9 bases, with 2 bases lying between them.

This chain uses TRBV5-1 with TRBJ2-7; perhaps TRBD2 as D (6 bases). The germline V gene encodes CDR1 SGHRS and CDR2 YFSETQ. Trimming took 4 bases from V and 0 from J, leaving 11 bases between them. The CDR3 is 14 residues long. The CDR3 here is CASSPGTGSYEQYF. The CDR3 DNA reads TGCGCCAGCAGCCCCGGGACTGGCTCCTACGAGCAGTACTTC. Drawing the rest from reference TRBV5-1 and TRBJ2-7, the complete variable domain is KAGVTQTPRYLIKTRGQQVTLSCSPISGHRSVSWYQQTPGQGLQFLFEYFSETQRNKGNFPGRFSGRQFSNSRSEMNVSTLELGDSALYLCASSPGTGSYEQYFGPGTRLTVT.

The chain links TRBV19 to TRBJ1-6; no clear D gene. The CDR3 extends over 16 amino acids. Germline CDR1 LNHDA, CDR2 SQIVND (reference sequence). The germline V and J ends were trimmed by 7 bases and 0 bases, with 13 bases remaining between them. DNA of the CDR3: TGTGCCAGTAAGAAGACACTCAGCTCCTATAATTCACCCCTCCACTTT. This encodes CASKKTLSSYNSPLHF.

The chain employs TRBV29-1 and TRBJ1-3; 9 bases match TRBD1. Germline CDR1 reads SQVTM; CDR2 reads ANQGSEA. Germline trimming cut 4 bases from V and 4 bases from J; bases unmatched to any gene: 11. The CDR3 contains 16 residues. The CDR3 DNA follows: TGCAGCGTTGCTGGGGGAACAGGGGGCGGCGGAAACACCATATATTTT. Translation gives CSVAGGTGGGGNTIYF.

This clone was seen just once. V is TRBV5-1 and J is TRBJ1-4; TRBD1 matches at 9 bases. The CDR3 is 17 amino acids. The V gene's germline CDR1 is SGHRS and CDR2 YFSETQ. J lost 4 bases, V lost 0 bases, and 7 bases had no gene match. The DNA for the CDR3 is TGCGCCAGCAGCTTGGGGGCACAGGGGGCTTTTAATGAAAAACTGTTTTTT. Protein: CASSLGAQGAFNEKLFF.

The J gene is TRBJ2-3, the V gene TRBV18; possibly TRBD1 for D (5 bases). The V end lost 5 bases, the J end lost 4 bases, and 13 bases lay between the germline ends. The CDR3 is 14 residues long. Germline CDR1 reads KGHSH; CDR2 reads LQKENI. CDR3: CASSTGPGADTQYF. For the CDR3, the DNA is TGTGCCAGCTCAACAGGACCTGGGGCAGATACGCAGTATTTT.

The V call is TRBV10-3, the J call TRBJ2-7; tentative D call: TRBD2 (6 bases). The CDR3 is made up of 13 amino acids. Trimming took off 7 bases at V and 3 bases at J, with 13 bases between the two ends. CDR1 and CDR2 from the germline V gene are ENHRY and SYGVKD. DNA of the CDR3: TGTGCCATCAATTCCGGGAGTGTCTACGAGCAGTACTTC. This sequence encodes CAINSGSVYEQYF.

The V and J genes are TRBV2 and TRBJ2-3; D unresolved. There are 13 residues in the CDR3. Germline lookup yields CDR1 SNHLY and CDR2 FYNNEI. V shed 5 bases and J shed 5 bases, with 11 bases lying between them. The CDR3, as DNA: TGTGCCAGCAGTTTCTACTCCGGAGATACGCAGTATTTT. As protein: CASSFYSGDTQYF. Variable domain in full (rest from reference TRBV2 and TRBJ2-3): EPEVTQTPSHQVTQMGQEVILRCVPISNHLYFYWYRQILGQKVEFLVSFYNNEISEKSEIFDDQFSVERPDGSNFTLKIRSTKLEDSAMYFCASSFYSGDTQYFGPGTRLTVL.

CDR3 in amino acids: CASSPLSGANVLTF. CDR3 DNA: TGTGCCAGCAGCCCTCTCTCTGGGGCCAACGTCCTGACTTTC. This sequence joins TRBV14 and TRBJ2-6; D unclear. The length of the CDR3 is 14 residues. CDR1 SGHDN and CDR2 FVKESK come from the germline V gene. Trimming removed 4 bases at V and 0 bases at J, with 4 bases between.

The J gene is TRBJ2-3, the V gene TRBV29-1; perhaps TRBD2 as D (5 bases). The V end was cut by 4 bases, the J end by 8 bases, with 19 bases between. The CDR3 is 14 residues long. Germline V lookup: CDR1 SQVTM, CDR2 ANQGSEA. The CDR3 reads CSVAAGLTEGTQYF. The CDR3 DNA reads as TGCAGCGTTGCAGCCGGACTCACCGAGGGTACGCAGTATTTT.

The genes are TRBV28 and TRBJ1-2, with D hard to call. Germline V gene lookup returns CDR1 MDHEN and CDR2 SYDVKM. The CDR3 totals 12 residues. Trimming took 6 bases from V and 0 from J, leaving 5 bases between them. The CDR3 sequence: CASRSPNYGYTF. The DNA for the CDR3 is TGTGCCAGCAGGAGCCCTAACTATGGCTACACCTTC.

V gene TRBV11-2 combines with J gene TRBJ2-3; 9 bases line up with TRBD2. CDR1 and CDR2 from the germline V gene are SGHAT and FQNNGV. J lost 10 bases, V lost 0 bases, and 8 bases had no gene match. CDR3 size: 15 residues. The CDR3 is CASSLELAGPLAQYF. The CDR3, as DNA: TGTGCCAGCAGCTTAGAACTAGCGGGCCCCCTGGCGCAGTATTTT.

This chain joins TRBV6-5 and TRBJ2-7; 8 bases map to TRBD1. Looked up from germline, CDR1 is MNHEY and CDR2 is SVGAGI. V lost 1 base, J lost 0 bases, and 2 bases stayed unmatched. This CDR3 comprises 15 residues. CDR3 in DNA: TGTGCCAGCAGTTACTACAGGGGGAGCTCCTACGAGCAGTACTTC. Its protein product is CASSYYRGSSYEQYF.

The V gene is TRBV11-2, the J gene TRBJ2-4, with D possibly being TRBD1 (7 bases). V was pared by 5 bases and J by 7 bases, with 12 bases between. In germline, CDR1 is SGHAT, CDR2 FQNNGV. The CDR3 is 13 residues long. The CDR3 DNA is TGTGCCAGCAGCGGCCCAGGGGGGAACATTCAGTACTTC. Amino acid sequence: CASSGPGGNIQYF.